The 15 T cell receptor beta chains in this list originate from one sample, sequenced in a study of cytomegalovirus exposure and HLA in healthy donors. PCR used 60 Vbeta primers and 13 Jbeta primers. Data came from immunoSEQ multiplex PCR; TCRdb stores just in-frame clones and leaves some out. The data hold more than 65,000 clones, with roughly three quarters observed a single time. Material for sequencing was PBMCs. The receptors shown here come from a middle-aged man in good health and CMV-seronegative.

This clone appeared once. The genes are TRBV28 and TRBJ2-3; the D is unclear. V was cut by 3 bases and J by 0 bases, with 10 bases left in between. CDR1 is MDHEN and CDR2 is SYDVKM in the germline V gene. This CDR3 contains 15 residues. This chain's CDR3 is CASSFRPSSTDTQYF. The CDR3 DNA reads TGTGCCAGCAGTTTTCGTCCTTCTAGCACAGATACGCAGTATTTT.

The CDR3 sequence: CASSEWSGEHRSTDTQYF. The CDR3 nucleotides read TGTGCCAGCAGTGAATGGTCGGGGGAACATCGTAGCACAGATACGCAGTATTTT. The V call is TRBV25-1, the J call TRBJ2-3; a weak D match, TRBD2 (6 bases). Per the germline V gene, CDR1 is MGHDK and CDR2 is SYGVNS. V shed 1 base and J shed 0 bases, with 17 bases lying between them. This CDR3 region has 18 residues.

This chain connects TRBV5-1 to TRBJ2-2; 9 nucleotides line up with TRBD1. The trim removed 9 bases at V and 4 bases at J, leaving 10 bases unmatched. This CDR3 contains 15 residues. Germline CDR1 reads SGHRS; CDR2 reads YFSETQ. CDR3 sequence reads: CAKRWDRVVTGELFF. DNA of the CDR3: TGCGCCAAAAGGTGGGACAGGGTCGTCACCGGGGAGCTGTTTTTT.

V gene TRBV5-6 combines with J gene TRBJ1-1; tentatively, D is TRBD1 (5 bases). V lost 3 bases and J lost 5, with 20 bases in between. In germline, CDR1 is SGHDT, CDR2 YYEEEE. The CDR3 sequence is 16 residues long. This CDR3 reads CASSYPGGTGWTEAFF. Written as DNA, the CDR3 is TGTGCCAGCAGCTACCCCGGGGGAACGGGCTGGACTGAAGCTTTCTTT.

The CDR3 DNA sequence: TGCAGCGTTGAAGAAAGACGGGACAGATCAGATACGCAGTATTTT. Translating it yields CSVEERRDRSDTQYF. The V and J genes are TRBV29-1 and TRBJ2-3, with 7 bases that match TRBD1. Germline CDR1 reads SQVTM; CDR2 reads ANQGSEA. The CDR3 runs 15 residues. J was trimmed by 4 bases and V by 0 bases; bases with no gene match: 7.

CDR3 coding DNA: TGTGCCAGCAGCCCAAACCGGGGAGATACGCAGTATTTT. This sequence encodes CASSPNRGDTQYF. The chain carries TRBV7-2 and TRBJ2-3; possible D gene TRBD2, 5 bases. V lost 5 bases and J lost 5, with 11 bases in between. The germline V gene has CDR1 SGHTA and CDR2 FQGNSA. The CDR3 runs to 13 residues.

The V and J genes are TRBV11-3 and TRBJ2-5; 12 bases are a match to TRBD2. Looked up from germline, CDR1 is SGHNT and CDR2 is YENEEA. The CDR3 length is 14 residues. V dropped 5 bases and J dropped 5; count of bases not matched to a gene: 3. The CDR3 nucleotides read TGTGCCAGCAGCCGGACTAGCGGGGCTGAGACCCAGTACTTC. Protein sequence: CASSRTSGAETQYF. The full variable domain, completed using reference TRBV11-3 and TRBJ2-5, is EAGVVQSPRYKIIEKKQPVAFWCNPISGHNTLYWYLQNLGQGPELLIRYENEEAVDDSQLPKDRFSAERLKGVDSTLKIQPAELGDSAVYLCASSRTSGAETQYFGPGTRLLVL.

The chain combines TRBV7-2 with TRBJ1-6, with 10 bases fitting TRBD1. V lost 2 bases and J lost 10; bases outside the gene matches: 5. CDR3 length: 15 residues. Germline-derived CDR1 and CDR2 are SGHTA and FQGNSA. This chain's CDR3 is CASSLTTGGRSPLHF. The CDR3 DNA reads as TGTGCCAGCAGCTTAACGACAGGGGGCCGATCACCCCTCCACTTT. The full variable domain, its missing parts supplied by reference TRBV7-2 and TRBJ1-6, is GAGVSQSPSNKVTEKGKDVELRCDPISGHTALYWYRQSLGQGLEFLIYFQGNSAPDKSGLPSDRFSAERTGGSVSTLTIQRTQQEDSAVYLCASSLTTGGRSPLHFGNGTRLTVT.

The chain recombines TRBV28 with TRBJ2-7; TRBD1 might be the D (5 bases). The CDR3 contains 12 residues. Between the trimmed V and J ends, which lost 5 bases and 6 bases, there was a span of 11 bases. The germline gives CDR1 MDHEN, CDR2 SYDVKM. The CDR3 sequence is CASSLRAREQYF. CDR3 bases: TGTGCCAGCAGTCTCAGGGCCCGCGAGCAGTACTTC.

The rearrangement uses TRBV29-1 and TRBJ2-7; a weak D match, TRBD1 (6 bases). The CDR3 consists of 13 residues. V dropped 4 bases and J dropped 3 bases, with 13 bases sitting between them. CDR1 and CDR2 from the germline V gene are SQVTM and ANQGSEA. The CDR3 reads CSVVGGSNYEQYF. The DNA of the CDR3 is TGCAGCGTTGTTGGGGGCTCCAACTACGAGCAGTACTTC.

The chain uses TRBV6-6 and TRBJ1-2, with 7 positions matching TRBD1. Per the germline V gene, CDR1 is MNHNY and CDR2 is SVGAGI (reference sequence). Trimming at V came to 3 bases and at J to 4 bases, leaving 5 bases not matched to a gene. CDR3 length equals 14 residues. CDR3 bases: TGTGCCAGCAGTTATGGAGGGGGCGCCTATGGCTACACCTTC. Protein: CASSYGGGAYGYTF.

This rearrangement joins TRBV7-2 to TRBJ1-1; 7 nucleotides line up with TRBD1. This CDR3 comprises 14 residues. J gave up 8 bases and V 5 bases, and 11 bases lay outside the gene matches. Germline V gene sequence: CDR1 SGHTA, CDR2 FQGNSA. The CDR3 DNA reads TGTGCCAGCAGCAGACAGGGAAAGGGGATCGAAGCTTTCTTT. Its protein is CASSRQGKGIEAFF. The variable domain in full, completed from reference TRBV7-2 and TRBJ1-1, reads GAGVSQSPSNKVTEKGKDVELRCDPISGHTALYWYRQSLGQGLEFLIYFQGNSAPDKSGLPSDRFSAERTGGSVSTLTIQRTQQEDSAVYLCASSRQGKGIEAFFGQGTRLTVV.

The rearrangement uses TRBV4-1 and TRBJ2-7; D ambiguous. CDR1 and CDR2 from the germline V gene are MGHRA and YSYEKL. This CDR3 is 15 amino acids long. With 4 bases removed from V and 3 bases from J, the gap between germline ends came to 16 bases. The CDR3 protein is CASSLSLRDNYEQYF. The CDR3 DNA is TGCGCCAGCAGCCTGAGTCTCAGAGACAACTACGAGCAGTACTTC.

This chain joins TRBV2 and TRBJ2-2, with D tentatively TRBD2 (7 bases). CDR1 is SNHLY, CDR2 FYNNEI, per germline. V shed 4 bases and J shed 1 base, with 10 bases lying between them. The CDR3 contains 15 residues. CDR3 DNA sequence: TGTGCCAGCAGTGTAAGGGGGGGGAACACCGGGGAGCTGTTTTTT. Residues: CASSVRGGNTGELFF.

The CDR3 reads CASSMAGQVSYEQYF. The CDR3 DNA reads TGTGCCAGCAGCATGGCGGGACAGGTTTCCTACGAGCAGTACTTC. V gene TRBV7-2 combines with J gene TRBJ2-7; 8 bases align to TRBD1. The CDR3 extends over 15 amino acids. Germline CDR1 and CDR2: SGHTA and FQGNSA. V lost 5 bases to trimming and J lost 1 base; unmatched junction nucleotides: 7.